Included here is one T cell receptor beta chain sequence, with context. Its target is unknown. Together with a sample-barcoded 5' primer, a J-beta primer mix was included in a second PCR lasting about 6 to 11 cycles. Via MiXCR, TCRdb re-called the 5' RACE reads, giving one row per CDR3 protein. This sample carries hundreds of thousands of distinct CDR3 sequences, just over 55% of them seen once, and the ten largest clones take 20% to 30%. The data derive from a study of blood T cells in healthy people across ages. Overall study findings and caveats: TCR beta diversity, measured per million T cells, fell in a roughly linear way with age. CMV status of donors was unknown, possibly confounding expanded clonotype changes. Underestimates were what the diversity estimates from one million T cells were considered to be.

The CDR3 is 16 amino acids. Germline V gene sequence: CDR1 SGHRS, CDR2 YFSETQ. Trimming pared 2 bases from V and 5 bases from J, leaving 19 bases between. This clonotype was sampled from a man between 40 and 49 years old in good health. Source material: blood. The rearrangement uses TRBV5-1 and TRBJ1-1, with a weak D call TRBD1 (5 bases). CDR3 DNA sequence: TGCGCCAGCAGCTTTGTCTCGGAGACAGTAAGGACTGAAGCTTTCTTT. This encodes CASSFVSETVRTEAFF.